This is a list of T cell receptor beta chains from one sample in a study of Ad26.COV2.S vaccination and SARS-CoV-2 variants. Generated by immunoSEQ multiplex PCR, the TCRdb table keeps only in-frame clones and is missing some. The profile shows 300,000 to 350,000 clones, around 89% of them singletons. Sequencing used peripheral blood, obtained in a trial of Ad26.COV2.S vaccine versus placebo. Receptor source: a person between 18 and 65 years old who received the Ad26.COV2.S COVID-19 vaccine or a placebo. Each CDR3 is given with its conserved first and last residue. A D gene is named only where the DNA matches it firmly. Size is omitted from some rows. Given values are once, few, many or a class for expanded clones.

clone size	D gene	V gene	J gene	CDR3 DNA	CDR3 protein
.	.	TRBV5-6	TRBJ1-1	TGTGCCAGCAGCTTCTCCGGGACACGCTACGGGGTAGCTTTCTTT	CASSFSGTRYGVAFF
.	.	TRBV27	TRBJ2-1	TGTGCCAGCAGTTTATCGAGATACAATGAGCAGTTCTTC	CASSLSRYNEQFF
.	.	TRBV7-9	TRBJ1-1	TGTGCCAGCAGCTTAGGACAGAACACTGAAGCTTTCTTT	CASSLGQNTEAFF
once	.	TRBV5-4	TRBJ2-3	TGTGCCAGCAGCGTGAACCGGGGGATCACAGATACGCAGTATTTT	CASSVNRGITDTQYF
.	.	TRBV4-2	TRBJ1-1	TGTGCCAGCAGCCATCACACCGGGACGGTCATGAACACTGAAGCTTTCTTT	CASSHHTGTVMNTEAFF
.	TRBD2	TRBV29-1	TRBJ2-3	TGCAGCTTATCCCTTAGCGGGAGATTCGCAGATACGCAGTATTTT	CSLSLSGRFADTQYF
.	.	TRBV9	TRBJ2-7	TGTGCCAGCAGCGTAGAACAGGGAGCGAGGTACGAGCAGTACTTC	CASSVEQGARYEQYF
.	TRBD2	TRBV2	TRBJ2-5	TGTGCCAGCAGTGAAAGCCTAGCGGGAGCAGAGACCCAGTACTTC	CASSESLAGAETQYF
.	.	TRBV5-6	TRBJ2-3	TGTGCCAGCAGCTCCGGAACAGATACGCAGTATTTT	CASSSGTDTQYF
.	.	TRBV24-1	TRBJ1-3	TGTGCCACCAGCTCAGAGAGGGGGTCTGGAAACACCATATATTTT	CATSSERGSGNTIYF
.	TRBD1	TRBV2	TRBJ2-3	TGTGCCAGCACCTTGACAGGGGGCCGCACAGATACGCAGTATTTT	CASTLTGGRTDTQYF
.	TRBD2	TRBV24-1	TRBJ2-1	TGTGCCACCAGTGACTCACTAGCGGGAGTTTACAATGAGCAGTTCTTC	CATSDSLAGVYNEQFF
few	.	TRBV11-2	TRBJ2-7	TGTGCCAGCAGCTTAGACACAGGGTGGGGCGAGCAGTACTTC	CASSLDTGWGEQYF
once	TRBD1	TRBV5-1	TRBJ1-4	TGCGCCAGCAGCTTGGGGACAGGGTCCATTGAAAAACTGTTTTTT	CASSLGTGSIEKLFF
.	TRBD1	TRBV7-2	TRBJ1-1	TGTGCCAGCAGCTTAGGGCGGACAGGGCCGAACACTGAAGCTTTCTTT	CASSLGRTGPNTEAFF
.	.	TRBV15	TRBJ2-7	TGTGCCACCAGCGACGGCTACGAGCAGTACTTC	CATSDGYEQYF